Listed below are T cell receptor beta chains from one sample, sequenced in a study of glioma-infiltrating T cells. MiXCR was run by TCRdb on the multiplex PCR reads, yielding one entry per CDR3 protein. The sample consists of around 140,000 distinct CDR3 sequences, roughly two fifths of them appearing once. Source material: glioma tissue, nonneoplastic brain tissue, or PBMCs (not recorded which). These receptors were collected from a human donor with low-grade glioma or glioblastoma, undergoing nonglioma brain surgery, or in good health (not recorded which). CDR3s include the opening cysteine and the closing phenylalanine or tryptophan. Each record gives: V gene, D gene, clone size, J gene, CDR3 protein, CDR3 DNA. A D gene is named only where the DNA matches it firmly. Only part of the rows carry a size: once, few, many, or a class if the clone is expanded.

V: TRBV27; D: NA; size: few; J: TRBJ2-3; CDR3: CASSSIKVGGLTDTQYF; DNA: TGTGCCAGCAGTTCCATTAAGGTGGGCGGCCTCACAGATACGCAGTATTTT
V: TRBV5-1; D: NA; size: NA; J: TRBJ2-3; CDR3: CASSPGGATSTDTQYF; DNA: TGCGCCAGCAGCCCTGGGGGGGCCACTAGCACAGATACGCAGTATTTT
V: TRBV19; D: TRBD1; size: NA; J: TRBJ2-2; CDR3: CASRLTGGTTGELFF; DNA: TGTGCCAGTAGATTGACAGGGGGTACGACCGGGGAGCTGTTTTTT
V: TRBV20-1; D: NA; size: many; J: TRBJ2-7; CDR3: CSATLRQVYEQYF; DNA: TGCAGTGCTACTCTCCGTCAGGTCTACGAGCAGTACTTC
V: TRBV15; D: NA; size: few; J: TRBJ1-1; CDR3: CATSGISPNTEAFF; DNA: TGTGCCACCAGCGGGATCAGCCCCAACACTGAAGCTTTCTTT
V: TRBV6-6; D: TRBD1; size: NA; J: TRBJ1-1; CDR3: CASSYGQQGRSTEAFF; DNA: TGTGCCAGCAGTTACGGCCAACAGGGGCGCAGCACTGAAGCTTTCTTT
V: TRBV7-2; D: NA; size: NA; J: TRBJ2-7; CDR3: CASSLSPRAQGGEQYF; DNA: TGTGCCAGCAGCTTATCCCCCCGGGCACAGGGCGGCGAGCAGTACTTC
V: TRBV6-2/TRBV6-3; D: NA; size: few; J: TRBJ2-5; CDR3: CASSKPPGPTETQYF; DNA: TGTGCCAGCAGCAAACCTCCGGGACCCACGGAGACCCAGTACTTC
V: TRBV20-1; D: NA; size: few; J: TRBJ1-2; CDR3: CSASASLGSYGYTF; DNA: TGCAGTGCTAGCGCGAGTTTAGGGTCCTATGGCTACACCTTC
V: TRBV20-1; D: TRBD2; size: many; J: TRBJ2-3; CDR3: CSAEGLAGGTDTQYF; DNA: TGCAGTGCCGAAGGACTAGCGGGAGGGACAGATACGCAGTATTTT
V: TRBV2; D: NA; size: NA; J: TRBJ1-2; CDR3: CASRGENYGYTF; DNA: TGTGCCAGCAGGGGGGAGAACTATGGCTACACCTTC
V: TRBV7-9; D: NA; size: NA; J: TRBJ2-1; CDR3: CASSLGSFSYNEQFF; DNA: TGTGCCAGCAGCTTAGGCAGCTTTTCCTACAATGAGCAGTTCTTC
V: TRBV20-1; D: TRBD2; size: many; J: TRBJ2-3; CDR3: CSARALAGGRTDTQYF; DNA: TGCAGTGCTAGGGCACTAGCGGGGGGGCGCACAGATACGCAGTATTTT
V: TRBV3-1; D: NA; size: NA; J: TRBJ2-3; CDR3: CASSPSLTPSLGDTQYF; DNA: TGTGCCAGCAGCCCATCCCTAACACCGTCACTAGGAGATACGCAGTATTTT
V: TRBV29-1; D: TRBD1; size: NA; J: TRBJ1-1; CDR3: CGVAGGWNTEAFF; DNA: TGCGGCGTCGCAGGGGGCTGGAACACTGAAGCTTTCTTT
V: TRBV19; D: NA; size: NA; J: TRBJ2-5; CDR3: CASSRQDPLGTQYF; DNA: TGTGCCAGTAGCCGACAGGACCCTCTGGGGACCCAGTACTTC
V: TRBV20-1; D: TRBD1; size: few; J: TRBJ2-3; CDR3: CSDRGNTDTQYF; DNA: TGCAGCGACAGGGGCAACACAGATACGCAGTATTTT
V: TRBV20-1; D: NA; size: NA; J: TRBJ1-5; CDR3: CSAQGSGARQPQHF; DNA: TGCAGTGCTCAAGGGTCAGGGGCGAGGCAGCCCCAGCATTTT
V: TRBV25-1; D: NA; size: NA; J: TRBJ2-5; CDR3: CASSAFRREAQYF; DNA: TGTGCCAGCAGTGCTTTTAGGCGCGAAGCCCAGTACTTC
V: TRBV13; D: NA; size: few; J: TRBJ1-5; CDR3: CASSLGYRPQHF; DNA: TGTGCCAGCAGCTTAGGGTATCGGCCCCAGCATTTT
V: TRBV28; D: TRBD2; size: NA; J: TRBJ2-1; CDR3: CASSLTSGRAGIYNEQFF; DNA: TGTGCCAGCAGTTTAACTAGCGGGAGGGCCGGGATATACAATGAGCAGTTCTTC
V: TRBV7-2; D: NA; size: NA; J: TRBJ1-1; CDR3: CASSLQGVNTEAFF; DNA: TGTGCCAGCAGCCTACAGGGCGTGAACACTGAAGCTTTCTTT
V: TRBV6-2/TRBV6-3; D: NA; size: NA; J: TRBJ2-3; CDR3: CASSYAGLDTQYF; DNA: TGTGCCAGCAGTTACGCCGGGTTAGATACGCAGTATTTT
V: TRBV7-8; D: NA; size: few; J: TRBJ1-6; CDR3: CASSSVENNSPLHF; DNA: TGTGCCAGCAGCTCCGTAGAGAATAATTCACCCCTCCACTTT
V: TRBV20-1; D: TRBD1; size: NA; J: TRBJ2-3; CDR3: CSALDREGGDTQYF; DNA: TGCAGTGCCTTGGACAGGGAAGGTGGGGATACGCAGTATTTT
V: TRBV20-1; D: NA; size: NA; J: TRBJ1-1; CDR3: CSASGGLAFF; DNA: TGCAGTGCTAGCGGGGGTCTTGCTTTCTTT
V: TRBV20-1; D: NA; size: NA; J: TRBJ2-5; CDR3: CSARGTRPTQETQYF; DNA: TGCAGTGCTAGAGGCACGAGGCCAACCCAAGAGACCCAGTACTTC
V: TRBV29-1; D: TRBD1; size: few; J: TRBJ1-1; CDR3: CSAPGQGISTEAFF; DNA: TGCAGCGCACCGGGACAGGGGATTTCGACTGAAGCTTTCTTT
V: TRBV6-2/TRBV6-3; D: TRBD1; size: NA; J: TRBJ1-1; CDR3: CASSYLPRGANTEAFF; DNA: TGTGCCAGCAGTTACTTGCCCAGGGGGGCGAACACTGAAGCTTTCTTT
V: TRBV20-1; D: NA; size: few; J: TRBJ2-3; CDR3: CSAGPLIETGSAPDTQYF; DNA: TGCAGTGCTGGACCCTTGATCGAAACGGGATCAGCTCCAGATACGCAGTATTTT
V: TRBV7-9; D: NA; size: NA; J: TRBJ2-6; CDR3: CASSLARRTGANVLTF; DNA: TGTGCCAGCAGCTTAGCGCGACGGACCGGGGCCAACGTCCTGACTTTC
V: TRBV6-8; D: NA; size: NA; J: TRBJ2-7; CDR3: CASSYWGLTYEQYF; DNA: TGTGCCAGCAGTTATTGGGGACTTACCTACGAGCAGTACTTC
V: TRBV7-3; D: NA; size: NA; J: TRBJ2-3; CDR3: CASSFRGDSLPTDTQYF; DNA: TGTGCCAGCAGCTTTCGGGGCGACAGCCTCCCCACAGATACGCAGTATTTT
V: TRBV19; D: TRBD1; size: NA; J: TRBJ2-5; CDR3: CASTNFGTGNNEQYF; DNA: TGTGCCAGTACCAATTTCGGGACAGGGAACAATGAGCAGTACTTC
V: TRBV6-1; D: NA; size: few; J: TRBJ2-7; CDR3: CASSPAIEQYF; DNA: TGTGCCAGCAGTCCGGCCATAGAGCAGTACTTC
V: TRBV28; D: NA; size: NA; J: TRBJ1-2; CDR3: CASSSIPSGANYGYTF; DNA: TGTGCCAGCAGTTCAATCCCCAGCGGCGCTAACTATGGCTACACCTTC
V: TRBV14; D: NA; size: NA; J: TRBJ1-1; CDR3: CASSQGTKAFF; DNA: TGTGCCAGCAGCCAAGGCACTAAAGCTTTCTTT
V: TRBV7-9; D: NA; size: NA; J: TRBJ1-3; CDR3: CASSPHRVSVGNTIYF; DNA: TGTGCCAGCAGCCCACACAGGGTATCAGTTGGAAACACCATATATTTT
V: TRBV27; D: TRBD2; size: NA; J: TRBJ2-1; CDR3: CASSVSGRSWNEQFF; DNA: TGTGCCAGCAGTGTTAGCGGGAGGTCTTGGAATGAGCAGTTCTTC
V: TRBV2; D: NA; size: NA; J: TRBJ2-1; CDR3: CASSEGSLEQFF; DNA: TGTGCCAGCAGTGAAGGGAGTCTTGAGCAGTTCTTC